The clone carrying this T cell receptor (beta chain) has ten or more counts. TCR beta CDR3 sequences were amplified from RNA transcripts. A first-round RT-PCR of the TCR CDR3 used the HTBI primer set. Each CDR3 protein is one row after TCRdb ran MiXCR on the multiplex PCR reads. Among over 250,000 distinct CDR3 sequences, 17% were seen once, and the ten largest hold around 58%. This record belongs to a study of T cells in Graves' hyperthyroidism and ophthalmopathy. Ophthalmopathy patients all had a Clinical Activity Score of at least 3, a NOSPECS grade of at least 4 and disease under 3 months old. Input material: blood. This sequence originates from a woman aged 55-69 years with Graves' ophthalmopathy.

The CDR3 protein is CASSYGRQHTEAFF. CDR3 nucleotide sequence: TGCGCCAGCAGCTATGGGAGGCAGCATACTGAAGCTTTCTTT. The chain uses TRBV5-1 and TRBJ1-1, with no clear D. In germline, CDR1 is SGHRS, CDR2 YFSETQ. The CDR3 totals 14 residues. V was shortened by 3 bases and J by 5 bases, with 14 bases between the two germline ends.